This TCR beta chain was observed in a study of blood T cell repertoires in COVID-19. Study in general: The analysed material was cDNA or gDNA that came from T cells, B-cell-depleted T cells, or PBMCs.

The germline CDR1 and CDR2 sequences are SGHNT and YYREEE (reference sequence). This CDR3 has 15 amino acids. V was pared by 4 bases and J by 8 bases, with 10 bases of the junction left unmatched. Authors' methods: Amplifying reference gene primers gave estimates of nucleated cell counts. Sequenced by immunoSEQ multiplex PCR; TCRdb stores in-frame clones only, minus some. That table is the source of V, J and clone size, and D and trimming were worked out from the DNA. Among fewer than 250,000 clones listed, 65% to 90% were seen once. The TCR originated in a woman aged 45-59 years with acute or convalescent COVID-19. Sequenced sample: peripheral blood. The chain has TRBV5-4 and TRBJ2-1; TRBD1 matches 9 bases. This chain's CDR3 is CASSHRDRESDEQFF. CDR3 DNA sequence: TGTGCCAGCAGCCATCGGGACAGGGAGTCAGATGAGCAGTTCTTC.